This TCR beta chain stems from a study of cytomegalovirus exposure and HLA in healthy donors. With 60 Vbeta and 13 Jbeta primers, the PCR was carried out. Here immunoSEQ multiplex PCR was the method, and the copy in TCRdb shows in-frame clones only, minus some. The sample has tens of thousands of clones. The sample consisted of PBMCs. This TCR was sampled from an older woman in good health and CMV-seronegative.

In DNA form, the CDR3 reads TGTGCCACCGCGGGGGCCACAGATACGCAGTATTTT. It is translated as CATAGATDTQYF. The genes are TRBV28 and TRBJ2-3; maybe TRBD2 (7 bases). CDR3 length equals 12 residues. V lost 10 bases and J lost 2, with 10 bases in between. CDR1 is MDHEN, CDR2 SYDVKM, per germline.